This T cell receptor (beta chain) is drawn from a study of Ad26.COV2.S vaccination and SARS-CoV-2 variants. The overall study: It was the COV1001 Ad26.COV2.S trial arm that included the donor. In the study, Ad26.COV2.S was injected intramuscularly once, or twice 56 days apart.

V lost 8 bases and J lost 0; bases outside the gene matches: 7. The length of the CDR3 is 15 residues. Germline assignment: CDR1 MDHEN and CDR2 SYDVKM. The treatment denotes: around 19 received Ad26.COV2.S at low or high dose, single or two shots; 5 received placebo; per-sample allocation not given. Day 63 after the first vaccine or placebo injection was the time point for sampling. What was given as vaccine was an Ad26 vector encoding Wuhan-strain SARS-CoV-2 spike. Clones were read by immunoSEQ multiplex PCR, and TCRdb kept only the in-frame ones, dropping some. The sample lists 410,000 or so clones; approximately 90% were seen once.

The chain employs TRBV28 and TRBJ2-3; TRBD2 matches at 8 bases. The receptor was derived from a person aged 18-60 years who received the Ad26.COV2.S COVID-19 vaccine or a placebo. Specimen: peripheral blood, collected in a trial of Ad26.COV2.S vaccine versus placebo. Written as DNA, the CDR3 is TGTGCCAGCTTTAACGGGGGGGCTAGCACAGATACGCAGTATTTT. It encodes CASFNGGASTDTQYF.